This is a list of T cell receptor beta chains from one sample in a study of beta chain features in type 1 diabetes. Clones were read by immunoSEQ multiplex PCR, and TCRdb kept only the in-frame ones, dropping some. The sample contains under 300,000 clones, 16% of which appear only once. The sequencing input was naive CD4+ T cells from blood. Every receptor here comes from a man under 40 with type 1 diabetes. Each CDR3 is given with its conserved first and last residue.

TRBJ2-7 | TRBV7-2 | CASSPRTSPRGEQYF
TRBJ2-3 | TRBV6-1 | CASTTGPIYDTQYF
TRBJ2-5 | TRBV5-1 | CASSLGYPGETQYF
TRBJ2-5 | TRBV7-2 | CASSFGREKGETQYF
TRBJ2-7 | TRBV29-1 | CSARTSGATYEQYF
TRBJ2-1 | TRBV28 | CALQGVDEQFF
TRBJ2-7 | TRBV25-1 | CASTSRDTSYEQYF
TRBJ1-5 | TRBV28 | CASSPRTGGDQPQHF
TRBJ2-1 | TRBV29-1 | CSVVSAGRSRRSYNEQFF
TRBJ2-7 | TRBV30 | CAWSETSGRTQQYF
TRBJ1-1 | TRBV18 | CASSPGGVAEAFF
TRBJ2-2 | TRBV7-2 | CASSFRVARDTGELFF
TRBJ2-1 | TRBV7-9 | CASRTSGRAVNEQFF
TRBJ2-3 | TRBV30 | CAWSVPSYTQYF
TRBJ1-3 | TRBV20-1 | CSARQQGPIYF
TRBJ2-1 | TRBV7-9 | CASSAGPPGNQFF
TRBJ2-7 | TRBV29-1 | CSVDRRSGTYEQYF
TRBJ1-3 | TRBV6-5 | CASSRDSSGNTIYF
TRBJ2-5 | TRBV29-1 | CSVRGRLVETQYF
TRBJ2-1 | TRBV27 | CASSRQGVYNEQFF
TRBJ1-2 | TRBV4-1 | CASSQDSYGYTF
TRBJ2-5 | TRBV7-9 | CASSPSQARETQYF
TRBJ2-2 | TRBV23-1 | CASSQSWESGELFF
TRBJ1-1 | TRBV6-6 | CASNKTGAFF
TRBJ1-2 | TRBV9 | CASRAGGGNYGYTF
TRBJ2-7 | TRBV5-1 | CASSFGTSGGTYEQYF
TRBJ2-3 | TRBV27 | CASSSLQADTQYF
TRBJ1-2 | TRBV30 | CAWSPGTYGYTF
TRBJ2-1 | TRBV11-2 | CASSLWAGGNEQFF
TRBJ2-7 | TRBV28 | CASSSHEQYF
TRBJ1-2 | TRBV29-1 | CSVGSGSGNGYTF
TRBJ2-3 | TRBV7-2 | CASSLSGSADTQYF
TRBJ2-7 | TRBV4-1 | CASSQVSRASEQYF
TRBJ2-5 | TRBV10-3 | CAISPDRDEEHF
TRBJ2-1 | TRBV4-3 | CASSQGERGYNEQFF
TRBJ1-1 | TRBV9 | CASSVATGNTEAFF
TRBJ2-1 | TRBV19 | CASSPGQGPYNEQFF
TRBJ2-7 | TRBV28 | CASSFRQVQQYF
TRBJ2-7 | TRBV7-2 | CASSPDGTRVAYEQYF
TRBJ2-7 | TRBV29-1 | CSVEDQGQGLYEQYF
TRBJ1-3 | TRBV7-9 | CASSLYGGSSGNTIYF
TRBJ1-2 | TRBV29-1 | CSVRQGQPSVYGYTF
TRBJ2-7 | TRBV7-9 | CASSPLALYEQYF
TRBJ1-4 | TRBV30 | CAWSGRWEKLFF
TRBJ2-3 | TRBV7-2 | CASSPGLAGIPSTDTQYF
TRBJ1-2 | TRBV29-1 | CSVEDQGTFYGYTF
TRBJ2-2 | TRBV20-1 | CSATGTGELFF
TRBJ2-1 | TRBV18 | CASSREAGVTNEQFF
TRBJ1-2 | TRBV7-2 | CASSPNRVDYGYTF
TRBJ2-2 | TRBV29-1 | CSVEDGTGELFF
TRBJ2-6 | TRBV9 | CASSVGSSTASGANVLTF
TRBJ2-4 | TRBV15 | CATSRGGENIQYF
TRBJ2-1 | TRBV27 | CASSLYPPLAGQGSITNEQFF
TRBJ2-7 | TRBV28 | CASSSGQSYEQYF
TRBJ2-3 | TRBV7-9 | CASSLASGSADTQYF